The 30 T cell receptor beta chains below come from one sample, sequenced in a study of siplizumab effects on memory and regulatory T cells. Measured with immunoSEQ multiplex PCR; TCRdb has only the in-frame clones, and not every one. The sample yields tens of thousands of clones, 87% seen once. Sequencing was carried out using Tregs sorted from blood. The receptors originated from a human donor in good health.

This sequence joins TRBV5-1 and TRBJ2-2, with D hard to call. V was pared by 6 bases and J by 7 bases, with 7 bases between. CDR3 length equals 11 residues. Germline CDR1 is SGHRS and CDR2 is YFSETQ. CDR3: CASTVGGELFF. The DNA for the CDR3 is TGCGCCAGCACGGTGGGCGGGGAGCTGTTTTTT. Full variable domain (outside the CDR3, taken from reference TRBV5-1 and TRBJ2-2): KAGVTQTPRYLIKTRGQQVTLSCSPISGHRSVSWYQQTPGQGLQFLFEYFSETQRNKGNFPGRFSGRQFSNSRSEMNVSTLELGDSALYLCASTVGGELFFGEGSRLTVL.

This clone appeared a few times. The chain links TRBV6-5 to TRBJ1-1, with TRBD1 as a possible D gene (6 bases). Germline lookup yields CDR1 MNHEY and CDR2 SVGAGI. V was clipped by 4 bases and J by 1 base, with 13 bases between them. This CDR3 has 15 residues. In nucleotides, the CDR3 is TGTGCCAGCAGTTCACCGGGGGCTTGGAACACTGAAGCTTTCTTT. Its translation is CASSSPGAWNTEAFF.

In DNA form, the CDR3 reads TGCGCCAGCAGCTTGATGGGACAGGGACAATCACCCCTCCACTTT. Protein: CASSLMGQGQSPLHF. V and J are TRBV5-1 and TRBJ1-6; 9 bases map to TRBD1. J was trimmed by 10 bases and V by 1 base; bases with no gene match: 6. The CDR3 consists of 15 residues. Germline V gene sequence: CDR1 SGHRS, CDR2 YFSETQ.

The chain uses TRBV2 and TRBJ1-5, with a weak D call TRBD1 (5 bases). The CDR3 length is 12 residues. V lost 8 bases and J 2 bases, leaving 7 bases between the germline ends. Germline V gene data show CDR1 as SNHLY and CDR2 as FYNNEI. DNA for the CDR3: TGTGCCAGCGAAGGGGGCAATCAGCCCCAGCATTTT. Its protein is CASEGGNQPQHF.

This chain connects TRBV6-5 to TRBJ1-1; maybe TRBD1 (5 bases). Deletions cut 4 bases from V and 2 bases from J, with 14 bases between. The germline V gene has CDR1 MNHEY and CDR2 SVGAGI. This CDR3 has 15 residues. The CDR3 here is CASSSRGLENTEAFF. In DNA, the CDR3 is TGTGCCAGCAGTTCCCGGGGCCTAGAAAACACTGAAGCTTTCTTT.

This chain links TRBV10-3 with TRBJ2-5; 8 bases fit TRBD2. Germline V gene sequence: CDR1 ENHRY, CDR2 SYGVKD. The CDR3 is made up of 13 amino acids. Germline trimming cut 6 bases from V and 4 bases from J; bases unmatched to any gene: 4. CDR3 sequence: CAIRGTSGETQYF. The DNA for the CDR3 is TGTGCCATCAGAGGGACTAGTGGAGAGACCCAGTACTTC.

The rearrangement joins TRBV5-4 to TRBJ1-2, with D uncertain. Germline assignment: CDR1 SGHNT and CDR2 YYREEE (reference sequence). The CDR3 is made up of 13 amino acids. The ends were cut back, 6 bases at V and 0 bases at J, with 9 bases in the middle. CDR3 in amino acids: CASNHRSNYGYTF. The CDR3 DNA reads as TGTGCCAGCAATCACAGATCTAACTATGGCTACACCTTC.

The chain is built from TRBV6-1 and TRBJ1-2; D ambiguous. Germline-derived CDR1 and CDR2 are MNHNS and SASEGT. The CDR3 is made up of 13 amino acids. V was clipped by 6 bases and J by 4 bases, with 12 bases between them. CDR3 sequence reads: CASRNGQVYGYTF. The CDR3 nucleotides are TGTGCCAGCAGAAACGGTCAGGTCTATGGCTACACCTTC.

This clone was detected only once. The V gene is TRBV19, the J gene TRBJ1-4; no clear D gene. V lost 3 bases and J lost 0, with 5 bases in between. The CDR3 runs to 14 residues. Looked up from germline, CDR1 is LNHDA and CDR2 is SQIVND (reference sequence). CDR3 in amino acids: CASSMYATNEKLFF. The CDR3 nucleotides are TGTGCCAGTAGTATGTACGCAACTAATGAAAAACTGTTTTTT.

V usage is TRBV7-9 and J usage is TRBJ2-1; no reliable D call. Germline CDR1 SEHNR, CDR2 FQNEAQ (reference sequence). Between the trimmed V and J ends, which lost 2 bases and 1 base, there was a span of 3 bases. This CDR3 contains 13 residues. The CDR3 loop is CASSLRSYNEQFF. The CDR3 DNA reads TGTGCCAGCAGCTTAAGGTCCTACAATGAGCAGTTCTTC.

This chain links TRBV6-5 with TRBJ1-2, with 7 nucleotides matching TRBD1. The trim removed 2 bases at V and 4 bases at J, leaving 10 bases unmatched. Looked up from germline, CDR1 is MNHEY and CDR2 is SVGAGI. The CDR3 has 16 residues. CDR3: CASSYRGTATFYGYTF. As DNA, the CDR3 is TGTGCCAGCAGTTACCGAGGGACAGCTACCTTCTATGGCTACACCTTC.

The rearrangement links TRBV19 to TRBJ2-1; D is possibly TRBD2 (6 bases). This CDR3 is built from 12 residues. Between the trimmed V and J ends, which lost 5 bases and 12 bases, there was a span of 14 bases. The germline V gene encodes CDR1 LNHDA and CDR2 SQIVND (reference sequence). The CDR3, as DNA: TGTGCCAGTAGTGGAAGGACTATAGGGCAGTTCTTC. Translated, it gives CASSGRTIGQFF.

This chain connects TRBV30 to TRBJ1-3; TRBD1 is a possible D gene (5 bases). Germline CDR1 reads GTSNPN; CDR2 reads SVGIG (reference sequence). The ends were cut back, 3 bases at V and 7 bases at J, with 13 bases in the middle. The CDR3 covers 13 residues. This CDR3 is CAWRAGAANTIYF. The CDR3 bases are TGTGCCTGGAGGGCTGGGGCAGCCAACACCATATATTTT.

The V and J genes are TRBV30 and TRBJ2-7; D perhaps matches TRBD2 (7 bases). Germline loops: CDR1 GTSNPN, CDR2 SVGIG (reference sequence). The CDR3 loop spans 14 amino acids. V shed 1 base and J shed 3 bases, with 13 bases lying between them. CDR3 nucleotides: TGTGCCTGGAGTGGGGGGGGCCGACGCTACGAGCAGTACTTC. Its protein product is CAWSGGGRRYEQYF.

This chain joins TRBV15 and TRBJ1-6; D uncertain. The CDR3 spans 19 residues. Germline V gives CDR1 LNHNV, CDR2 YYDKDF (reference sequence). With 2 bases removed from V and 2 bases from J, the gap between germline ends came to 19 bases. In DNA, the CDR3 is TGTGCCACCAGCAGACGTTCACTGGGGAAGGGTACCTATAATTCACCCCTCCACTTT. Its protein product is CATSRRSLGKGTYNSPLHF.

The gene calls are TRBV14 and TRBJ1-2, with D tentatively TRBD1 (6 bases). The CDR3 is made up of 14 amino acids. With 0 bases removed from V and 4 bases from J, the gap between germline ends came to 9 bases. The germline V gene encodes CDR1 SGHDN and CDR2 FVKESK. The CDR3 DNA follows: TGTGCCAGCAGCCAAGACAGGGGAGGCTATGGCTACACCTTC. Translated, it gives CASSQDRGGYGYTF.

The chain is built from TRBV29-1 and TRBJ2-7; D might be TRBD2 (6 bases). CDR3 length equals 11 residues. CDR1 is SQVTM and CDR2 is ANQGSEA in the germline V gene. Trimming removed 8 bases from V and 9 bases from J, with 17 bases in between. This CDR3 reads CSSRGTQGQYF. In DNA form, the CDR3 reads TGCAGCTCTCGGGGGACCCAGGGGCAGTACTTC.

This clone has just a few counts. The J gene is TRBJ2-3, the V gene TRBV12-5; D is undetermined. This CDR3 is 15 amino acids long. From germline, CDR1 is LGHNT and CDR2 FRNRAP. V lost 1 base to trimming and J lost 2 bases, with 10 bases between them. The CDR3 here is CASGLGPSSTDTQYF. In nucleotides, the CDR3 is TGTGCTAGTGGTTTGGGCCCCTCTTCCACAGATACGCAGTATTTT.

This clone was counted only a few times. V and J are TRBV15 and TRBJ1-3; D not certain. This CDR3 region has 17 residues. Trimming took 0 bases from V and 2 from J, leaving 14 bases between them. Germline V lookup: CDR1 LNHNV, CDR2 YYDKDF (reference sequence). The CDR3 loop reads CATSRDSGSTPGNTIYF. The CDR3 DNA follows: TGTGCCACCAGCAGAGATTCGGGGTCTACGCCTGGAAACACCATATATTTT.

In its sample, this clone was seen a few times. This chain joins TRBV5-5 and TRBJ2-1; the match to TRBD1 covers 9 bases. The CDR3 length is 12 residues. J was trimmed by 13 bases and V by 4 bases; bases with no gene match: 6. CDR1 is SGHKS and CDR2 is YYEKEE in the germline V gene (reference sequence). The CDR3 protein is CASSRLTGGQFF. CDR3 DNA sequence: TGTGCCAGCAGCAGATTGACAGGGGGTCAGTTCTTC.

The rearrangement links TRBV11-2 to TRBJ2-1, with 10 bases lining up with TRBD1. This CDR3 has 18 residues. Trimming at V came to 5 bases and at J to 0 bases, leaving 10 bases not matched to a gene. From germline, CDR1 is SGHAT and CDR2 FQNNGV. The chain's CDR3 is CASSRDRGLSGSYNEQFF. CDR3 DNA sequence: TGTGCCAGCAGCCGGGACAGGGGATTATCTGGCTCCTACAATGAGCAGTTCTTC.

This clone was found once. V is TRBV19 and J is TRBJ1-6, with unresolved D. CDR1 is LNHDA and CDR2 is SQIVND in the germline V gene (reference sequence). V lost 5 bases and J lost 5, with 4 bases in between. CDR3 length: 12 residues. CDR3 in DNA: TGTGCCAGTAGTGCCAATAATTCACCCCTCCACTTT. Its translation: CASSANNSPLHF.

The chain joins TRBV7-2 to TRBJ1-4; TRBD1 is a possible D gene (6 bases). Per germline, CDR1 SGHTA and CDR2 FQGNSA. The CDR3 has 13 amino acids. V lost 5 bases, J lost 3 bases, and 7 bases lay in between. CDR3 protein: CASSRTANEKLFF. CDR3 sequence (DNA): TGTGCCAGCAGCCGGACAGCTAATGAAAAACTGTTTTTT.

This chain uses TRBV6-5 with TRBJ2-5; tentatively, D is TRBD2 (6 bases). Germline assignment: CDR1 MNHEY and CDR2 SVGAGI. Trimming took off 0 bases at V and 4 bases at J, with 15 bases between the two ends. CDR3 size: 16 residues. The CDR3 DNA reads as TGTGCCAGCAGTTACTCGACTGGGGGGATAGGAGAGACCCAGTACTTC. Protein sequence: CASSYSTGGIGETQYF.

The genes are TRBV10-2 and TRBJ1-1; the match to TRBD1 covers 7 bases. CDR3 length equals 15 residues. Germline assignment: CDR1 WSHSY and CDR2 SAAADI. J was trimmed by 3 bases and V by 3 bases; bases with no gene match: 7. CDR3 in amino acids: CASSDIDRAHTEAFF. Written as DNA, the CDR3 is TGCGCCAGCAGTGATATTGACAGGGCTCACACTGAAGCTTTCTTT.

The genes are TRBV11-2 and TRBJ2-7, with TRBD1 matching 8 bases. Germline loops: CDR1 SGHAT, CDR2 FQNNGV. CDR3 length: 16 residues. The trim removed 1 base at V and 3 bases at J, leaving 8 bases unmatched. The CDR3: CASSLGMRGTGYEQYF. The CDR3 DNA is TGTGCCAGCAGCTTAGGGATGAGGGGGACAGGCTACGAGCAGTACTTC.

The DNA for the CDR3 is TGTGCCAGCAGCTCCCAGACTGGACTAGCGGGAGACAATGAGCAGTTCTTC. Protein sequence: CASSSQTGLAGDNEQFF. This chain uses TRBV7-2 with TRBJ2-1; 13 nucleotides match TRBD2. Unmatched junction bases numbered 8, after V lost 4 bases and J lost 5 bases. The CDR3 consists of 17 residues. Germline lookup yields CDR1 SGHTA and CDR2 FQGNSA.

CDR3 DNA: TGTGCCAGCATCAGCCAGACCTACGAGCAGTACTTC. The encoded protein is CASISQTYEQYF. The V and J genes are TRBV6-1 and TRBJ2-7, with D unresolved. V was pared by 7 bases and J by 2 bases, with 9 bases between. CDR1 and CDR2 (germline): MNHNS, SASEGT. This CDR3 has 12 amino acids.

J is TRBJ2-6 and V is TRBV7-9; D not resolved. CDR3 length equals 13 residues. The V end lost 8 bases, the J end lost 2 bases, and 7 bases lay between the germline ends. Germline CDR1 SEHNR, CDR2 FQNEAQ (reference sequence). CDR3 residues: CASAGPGANVLTF. Written as DNA, the CDR3 is TGTGCCAGCGCTGGGCCTGGGGCCAACGTCCTGACTTTC.

This clone has just one count. This chain connects TRBV5-1 to TRBJ2-7; D is ambiguous. V lost 5 bases to trimming and J lost 2 bases, with 11 bases between them. Germline V lookup: CDR1 SGHRS, CDR2 YFSETQ. This CDR3 has 13 amino acids. The CDR3 sequence: CASRIGIPYEQYF. For the CDR3, the DNA is TGCGCCAGCAGGATAGGGATTCCCTACGAGCAGTACTTC. Together with reference TRBV5-1 and TRBJ2-7, the CDR3 gives the full variable domain: KAGVTQTPRYLIKTRGQQVTLSCSPISGHRSVSWYQQTPGQGLQFLFEYFSETQRNKGNFPGRFSGRQFSNSRSEMNVSTLELGDSALYLCASRIGIPYEQYFGPGTRLTVT.